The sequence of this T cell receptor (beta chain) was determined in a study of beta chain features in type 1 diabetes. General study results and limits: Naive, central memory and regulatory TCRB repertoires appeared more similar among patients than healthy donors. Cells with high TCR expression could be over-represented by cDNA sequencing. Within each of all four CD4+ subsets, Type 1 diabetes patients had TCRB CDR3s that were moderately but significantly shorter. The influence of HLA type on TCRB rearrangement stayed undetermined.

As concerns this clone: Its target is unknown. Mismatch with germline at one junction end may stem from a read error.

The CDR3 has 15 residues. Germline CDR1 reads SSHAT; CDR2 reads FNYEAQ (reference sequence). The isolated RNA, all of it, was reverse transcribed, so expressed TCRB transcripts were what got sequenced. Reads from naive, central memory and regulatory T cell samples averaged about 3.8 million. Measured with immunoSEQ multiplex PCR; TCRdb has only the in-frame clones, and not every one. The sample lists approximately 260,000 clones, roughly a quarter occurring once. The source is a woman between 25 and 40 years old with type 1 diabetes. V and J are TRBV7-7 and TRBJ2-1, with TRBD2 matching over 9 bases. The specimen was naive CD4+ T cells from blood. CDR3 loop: CASSSVAGAYNEQFF. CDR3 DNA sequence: TGTGCTAGCAGCTCCGTAGCGGGAGCGTACAATGAGCAGTTCTTC. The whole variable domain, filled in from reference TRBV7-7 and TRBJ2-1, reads GAGVSQSPRYKVTKRGQDVTLRCDPISSHATLYWYQQALGQGPEFLTYFNYEAQPDKSGLPSDRFSAERPEGSISTLTIQRTEQRDSAMYRCASSSVAGAYNEQFFGPGTRLTVL.